The clone carrying this TCR beta chain was observed many times. Its antigen is still unknown. With listed TCR primers and previously described methods, bulk TCR libraries were prepared. TCRdb itself ran the PCR reads through MiXCR, one entry per CDR3 protein. Of just under 650,000 distinct CDR3 sequences listed, approximately 20% were seen once; the top ten hold approximately 0.9%. This CDR3 has 15 residues. Unmatched junction bases numbered 8, after V lost 6 bases and J lost 1 base. Germline lookup yields CDR1 SEHNR and CDR2 FQNEAQ (reference sequence). The data are from a study of molecular identifiers for immune sequencing clone quantification. Every naive CD8 library was made from between about 17,000 and 1,100,000 sorted cells with 10%, 30% or 50% RNA. The study's findings and limits: Over 99% of CMV-specific effector molecules, but under 1% of naive ones, were in clones above 20 copies.

This sequence joins TRBV7-9 and TRBJ2-5, with TRBD1 matching 7 bases. The TCR originated in a human donor in good health. Some libraries in this study had Jurkat cell RNA spiked in. Material for sequencing was naive CD8+ T cells from blood, with Jurkat cell RNA spiked in. Noted subset: FACS-sorted CD8+CD4-CCR7+CD45RA+ naive T cells. The CDR3 nucleotides are TGTGCCAGCAGTCCCGGACAGGCGACCCAAGAGACCCAGTACTTC. It translates to CASSPGQATQETQYF.